One sample yielded the 7 T cell receptor beta chains listed below, sequenced in a study of cytomegalovirus exposure and HLA in healthy donors. PCR used 60 Vbeta primers and 13 Jbeta primers. Sequencing used immunoSEQ multiplex PCR; TCRdb keeps in-frame clones, though not all of them. The sample includes 200,000 to 250,000 clones, around four fifths of them seen just once. Sequenced material: PBMCs. These receptors were collected from a middle-aged woman in good health and CMV-seronegative.

The chain recombines TRBV7-2 with TRBJ2-7; 8 bases map to TRBD2. Germline V gene lookup returns CDR1 SGHTA and CDR2 FQGNSA. V trimming: 3 bases; J trimming: 4 bases; junction bases outside the gene matches: 5. The CDR3 sequence is 14 residues long. The CDR3 DNA is TGTGCCAGCAGCTTGAGTAGCGGGGCTTACGAGCAGTACTTC. Its translation: CASSLSSGAYEQYF.

The V and J genes are TRBV9 and TRBJ2-1, with a possible D match to TRBD2 (7 bases). Germline CDR1 and CDR2: SGDLS and YYNGEE. The V gene lost 4 bases and the J gene lost 0 bases, with 23 bases spanning the gap. The CDR3 has 19 amino acids. Here the CDR3 DNA reads TGTGCCAGCAGCTCCCCCCGGGGGGCTAGAGGGAGCTCCTACAATGAGCAGTTCTTC. Translated: CASSSPRGARGSSYNEQFF.

The chain employs TRBV5-1 and TRBJ2-3, with D possibly being TRBD2 (5 bases). V was trimmed by 5 bases and J by 5 bases, leaving 21 bases between them. This CDR3 is 16 amino acids long. The germline V gene encodes CDR1 SGHRS and CDR2 YFSETQ. The chain's CDR3 is CASSSEGGPPVDTQYF. The CDR3 coding sequence is TGCGCCAGCAGTTCTGAGGGCGGACCCCCGGTAGATACGCAGTATTTT.

The chain combines TRBV10-3 with TRBJ2-2; 7 bases map to TRBD2. CDR1 and CDR2 (germline): ENHRY, SYGVKD. V dropped 10 bases and J dropped 4; count of bases not matched to a gene: 9. The CDR3 length is 14 residues. The CDR3 loop is CATYLGGSTGELFF. The CDR3 DNA reads TGTGCCACCTACTTGGGAGGGTCCACCGGGGAGCTGTTTTTT.

This clone was seen once. The chain combines TRBV7-9 with TRBJ1-2; TRBD1 might be the D (6 bases). In germline, CDR1 is SEHNR, CDR2 FQNEAQ (reference sequence). Trimming removed 5 bases at V and 8 bases at J, with 15 bases between. The CDR3 sequence is 13 residues long. CDR3 nucleotides: TGTGCCAGCAGCCCCAAGGGGGACGGGGGCTACACCTTC. Encoded protein: CASSPKGDGGYTF. The entire variable domain, with the rest obtained from reference TRBV7-9 and TRBJ1-2, is as follows: DTGVSQNPRHKITKRGQNVTFRCDPISEHNRLYWYRQTLGQGPEFLTYFQNEAQLEKSRLLSDRFSAERPKGSFSTLEIQRTEQGDSAMYLCASSPKGDGGYTFGSGTRLTVV.

The rearrangement uses TRBV7-9 and TRBJ2-1, with D tentatively TRBD1 (6 bases). The CDR3 is made up of 17 amino acids. Germline V gives CDR1 SEHNR, CDR2 FQNEAQ (reference sequence). The V end lost 5 bases, the J end lost 0 bases, and 17 bases lay between the germline ends. CDR3 in DNA: TGTGCCAGCAGCCCAGACACAGGGCTCCTCTCCTACAATGAGCAGTTCTTC. Protein product: CASSPDTGLLSYNEQFF.

CDR3 amino acids: CASSLEFLRDEQYF. The CDR3 coding sequence is TGTGCCAGCAGCTTAGAGTTCCTCAGGGACGAGCAGTACTTC. The V call is TRBV11-2, the J call TRBJ2-7; TRBD1 might be the D (5 bases). Looked up from germline, CDR1 is SGHAT and CDR2 is FQNNGV. The CDR3 sequence is 14 residues long. V gave up 0 bases and J gave up 5 bases, with 11 bases separating them.